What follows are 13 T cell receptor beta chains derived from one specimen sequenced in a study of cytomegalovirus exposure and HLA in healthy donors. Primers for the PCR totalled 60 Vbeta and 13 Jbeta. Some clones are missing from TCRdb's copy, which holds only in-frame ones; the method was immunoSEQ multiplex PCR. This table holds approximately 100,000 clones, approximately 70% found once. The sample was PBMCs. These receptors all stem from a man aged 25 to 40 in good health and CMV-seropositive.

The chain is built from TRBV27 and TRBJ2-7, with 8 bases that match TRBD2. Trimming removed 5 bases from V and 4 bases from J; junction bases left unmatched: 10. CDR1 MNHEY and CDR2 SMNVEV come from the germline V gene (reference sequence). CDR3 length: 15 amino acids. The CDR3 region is CASSESGLARYEQYF. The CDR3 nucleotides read TGTGCCAGCAGTGAGTCAGGACTAGCCCGTTACGAGCAGTACTTC.

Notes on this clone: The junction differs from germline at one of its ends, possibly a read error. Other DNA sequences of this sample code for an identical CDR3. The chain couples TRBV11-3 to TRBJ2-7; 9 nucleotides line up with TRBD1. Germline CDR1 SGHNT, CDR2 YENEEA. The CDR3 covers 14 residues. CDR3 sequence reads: CASSLDRGAYEQYF. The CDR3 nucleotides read TGCGCCAGCAGCTTAGACAGGGGGGCCTACGAGCAGTACTTC.

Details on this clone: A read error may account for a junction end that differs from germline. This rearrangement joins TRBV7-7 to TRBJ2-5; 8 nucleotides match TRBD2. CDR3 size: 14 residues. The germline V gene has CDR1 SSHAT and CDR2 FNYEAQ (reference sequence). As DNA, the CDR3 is TGTGCTAGCAGCTTAGCGGGGCTCCAAGAGACCCAGTACTTC. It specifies CASSLAGLQETQYF.

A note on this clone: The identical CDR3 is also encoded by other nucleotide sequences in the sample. For the CDR3, the DNA is TGTGCCAGCAGCTTGCGGGGGGGCGGCACCGGGGAGCTGTTTTTT. It specifies CASSLRGGGTGELFF. The V call is TRBV7-3, the J call TRBJ2-2; 9 nucleotides align to TRBD2. The germline V gene has CDR1 SGHTA and CDR2 FQGTGA. The CDR3 loop spans 15 amino acids. V shed 3 bases, J shed 4 bases, and the junction held 3 bases outside the gene matches.

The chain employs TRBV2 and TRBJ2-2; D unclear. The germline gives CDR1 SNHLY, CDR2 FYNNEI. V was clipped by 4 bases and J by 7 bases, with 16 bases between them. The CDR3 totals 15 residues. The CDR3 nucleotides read TGTGCCAGCAGTGCCGACTCTTTTCTGGGCGGGGAGCTGTTTTTT. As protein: CASSADSFLGGELFF. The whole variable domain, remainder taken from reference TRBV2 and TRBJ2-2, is EPEVTQTPSHQVTQMGQEVILRCVPISNHLYFYWYRQILGQKVEFLVSFYNNEISEKSEIFDDQFSVERPDGSNFTLKIRSTKLEDSAMYFCASSADSFLGGELFFGEGSRLTVL.

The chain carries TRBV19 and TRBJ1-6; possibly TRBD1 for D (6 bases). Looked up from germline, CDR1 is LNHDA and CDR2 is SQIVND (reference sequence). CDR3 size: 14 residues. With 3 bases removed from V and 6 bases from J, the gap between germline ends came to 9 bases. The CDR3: CASSMGQSNSPLHF. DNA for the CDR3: TGTGCCAGTAGTATGGGACAATCTAATTCACCCCTCCACTTT. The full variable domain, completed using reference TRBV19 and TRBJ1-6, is DGGITQSPKYLFRKEGQNVTLSCEQNLNHDAMYWYRQDPGQGLRLIYYSQIVNDFQKGDIAEGYSVSREKKESFPLTVTSAQKNPTAFYLCASSMGQSNSPLHFGNGTRLTVT.

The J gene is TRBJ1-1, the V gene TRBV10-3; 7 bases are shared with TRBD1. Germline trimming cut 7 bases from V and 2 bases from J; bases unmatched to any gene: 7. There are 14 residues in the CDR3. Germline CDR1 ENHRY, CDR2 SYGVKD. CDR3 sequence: CAIKYTGDNTEAFF. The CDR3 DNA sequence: TGTGCCATCAAATATACAGGGGACAACACTGAAGCTTTCTTT.

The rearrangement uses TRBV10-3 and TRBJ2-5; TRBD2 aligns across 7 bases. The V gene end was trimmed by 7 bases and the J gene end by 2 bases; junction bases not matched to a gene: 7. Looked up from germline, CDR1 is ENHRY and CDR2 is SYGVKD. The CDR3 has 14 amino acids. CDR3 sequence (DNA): TGTGCCATCAACAGAGCGGGGCGGCAAGAGACCCAGTACTTC. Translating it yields CAINRAGRQETQYF.

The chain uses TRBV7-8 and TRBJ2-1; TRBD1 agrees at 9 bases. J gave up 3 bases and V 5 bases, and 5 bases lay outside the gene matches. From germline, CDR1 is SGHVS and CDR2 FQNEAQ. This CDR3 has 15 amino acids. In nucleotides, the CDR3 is TGTGCCAGCAGCACCCGGGACAGGGTCTACAATGAGCAGTTCTTC. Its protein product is CASSTRDRVYNEQFF.

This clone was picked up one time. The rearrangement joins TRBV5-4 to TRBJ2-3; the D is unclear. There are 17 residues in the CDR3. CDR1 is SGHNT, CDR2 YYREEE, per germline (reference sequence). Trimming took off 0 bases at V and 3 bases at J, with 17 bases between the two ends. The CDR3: CASSLELKRRSTDTQYF. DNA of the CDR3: TGTGCCAGCAGCTTGGAACTCAAGCGACGGTCAACAGATACGCAGTATTTT.

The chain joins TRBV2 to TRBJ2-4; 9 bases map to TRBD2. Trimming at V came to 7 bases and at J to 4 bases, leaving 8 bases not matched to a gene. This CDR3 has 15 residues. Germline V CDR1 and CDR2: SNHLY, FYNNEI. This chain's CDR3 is CASTQRGAGKNIQYF. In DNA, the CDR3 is TGTGCCAGCACCCAGCGGGGGGCTGGAAAAAACATTCAGTACTTC.

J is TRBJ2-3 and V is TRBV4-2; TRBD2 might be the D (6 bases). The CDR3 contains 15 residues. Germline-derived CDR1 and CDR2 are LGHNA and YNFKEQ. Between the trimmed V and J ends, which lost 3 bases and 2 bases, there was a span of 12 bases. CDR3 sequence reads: CASSHGLADTDTQYF. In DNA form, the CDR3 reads TGTGCCAGCAGCCACGGTTTAGCGGACACAGATACGCAGTATTTT.

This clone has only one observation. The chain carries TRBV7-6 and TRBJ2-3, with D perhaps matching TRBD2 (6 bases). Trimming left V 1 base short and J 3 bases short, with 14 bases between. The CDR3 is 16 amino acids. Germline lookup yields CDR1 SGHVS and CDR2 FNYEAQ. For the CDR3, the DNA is TGTGCCAGCAGCTTAGGGTGGGCGGGGAGTACAGATACGCAGTATTTT. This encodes CASSLGWAGSTDTQYF.